This is a list of T cell receptor beta chains from one sample in a study of blood T cell repertoires in COVID-19. TCRdb's copy holds only in-frame clones and misses some; the assay was immunoSEQ multiplex PCR. The sample lists under 200,000 clones, roughly 83% seen once, with about 1.5% in the top ten. Sequenced input: peripheral blood. The source is a human donor in a cohort sampled during active COVID-19. The CDR3 runs from the conserved cysteine through the conserved F or W. Fields, in order: D gene, CDR3 length, V gene, clone size, J gene, CDR3 DNA, CDR3 protein. D genes are given only for firm matches. Only some rows state a clone size, as once, few, many or a class for expanded clones.

D: -
length: 12
V: TRBV24-1
size: -
J: TRBJ1-2
DNA: TGTGCCACCAGTTCGTCGGCAGGAGGCTACACCTTC
CDR3: CATSSSAGGYTF

D: TRBD2
length: 15
V: TRBV24-1
size: -
J: TRBJ2-2
DNA: TGTGCCACCAGTGATGGGACTAGGGGGACCGGGGAGCTGTTTTTT
CDR3: CATSDGTRGTGELFF

D: TRBD2
length: 15
V: TRBV7-9
size: once
J: TRBJ2-7
DNA: TGTGCCAGCAGCTTCGGACTAGCGGGCATCTACGAGCAGTACTTC
CDR3: CASSFGLAGIYEQYF

D: TRBD1
length: 14
V: TRBV5-1
size: -
J: TRBJ1-2
DNA: TGCGCCAGCCTCCGGGACAGGGACGTCGATGGCTACACCTTC
CDR3: CASLRDRDVDGYTF

D: -
length: 14
V: TRBV11-2
size: few
J: TRBJ1-6
DNA: TGTGCCAGCAGCTCCCGACAGGATAATTCACCCCTCCACTTT
CDR3: CASSSRQDNSPLHF

D: TRBD1
length: 15
V: TRBV9
size: -
J: TRBJ1-1
DNA: TGTGCCAGCAGCGTGACAGGGGGCGTGAACACTGAAGCTTTCTTT
CDR3: CASSVTGGVNTEAFF

D: TRBD1
length: 15
V: TRBV3-1/TRBV3-2
size: -
J: TRBJ1-2
DNA: TGTGCCAGCAGACTGGGACAGCAAGGGGTGAATGGCTACACCTTC
CDR3: CASRLGQQGVNGYTF

D: TRBD2
length: 15
V: TRBV10-1
size: few
J: TRBJ2-2
DNA: TGCGCCAGCAGTGAGTCGGGGAGGGACACCGGGGAGCTGTTTTTT
CDR3: CASSESGRDTGELFF

D: -
length: 14
V: TRBV6-5
size: -
J: TRBJ2-3
DNA: TGTGCCAGCAGTTACGGCCCCTCCACAGATACGCAGTATTTT
CDR3: CASSYGPSTDTQYF

D: -
length: 15
V: TRBV10-1
size: -
J: TRBJ2-1
DNA: TGCGCCAGCAGTGAGTCGGCTAGCGTAGACAATGAGCAGTTCTTC
CDR3: CASSESASVDNEQFF

D: TRBD2
length: 15
V: TRBV4-1
size: -
J: TRBJ2-7
DNA: TGCGCCAGCAGCCAAGATGTTAGCGGGAGTTACGAGCAGTACTTC
CDR3: CASSQDVSGSYEQYF

D: TRBD1
length: 16
V: TRBV11-2
size: -
J: TRBJ1-2
DNA: TGTGCCAGCAGCTTATTGCTGACAGGGGGCGCGTATGGCTACACCTTC
CDR3: CASSLLLTGGAYGYTF

D: TRBD2
length: 15
V: TRBV2
size: once
J: TRBJ2-5
DNA: TGTGCCAGCAGGGGACTAGCGGGAGTGGCCGAGACCCAGTACTTC
CDR3: CASRGLAGVAETQYF

D: TRBD1
length: 15
V: TRBV9
size: -
J: TRBJ1-2
DNA: TGTGCCAGCAGCGTAGAGGCAGGGGGCGCCTATGGCTACACCTTC
CDR3: CASSVEAGGAYGYTF

D: TRBD1
length: 17
V: TRBV3-1/TRBV3-2
size: -
J: TRBJ1-6
DNA: TGTGCCAGCAGCCCATTTACGGGACAGGGAGGAAATTCACCCCTCCACTTT
CDR3: CASSPFTGQGGNSPLHF

D: TRBD1
length: 18
V: TRBV19
size: -
J: TRBJ2-6
DNA: TGTGCCAGTAGTACTCCGGGACAGGGATGGTCTGGGGCCAACGTCCTGACTTTC
CDR3: CASSTPGQGWSGANVLTF